This T cell receptor (beta chain) was documented in a study of blood T cell repertoires in COVID-19 (dated by TCRdb to 2020 to 2022). About the study as a whole: Samples covering the acute and convalescent phases of COVID-19 were provided by collaborators in the United States, Italy and Spain. The prospective study material was composed of cDNA or gDNA derived from T cells, B-cell-depleted T cells, or PBMCs. The dataset comprised deeply sampled blood TCRbeta repertoires from subjects exposed to, actively infected with, or recovered from COVID-19. The repertoires were released in a freely available public database meant as a resource for research on the immune response to SARS-CoV-2. Samples were obtained from the ongoing ImmuneRACE study (first 160 participants) and from about 1,300 subjects provided by 6 global collaborators. A de-identified subject ID, COVID-19 status, age in years and sex were almost always included in the sample metadata. Where available, HLA class I and class II types were taken from metadata supplied by the sample provider and were not determined by assay-based typing.

General findings and caveats noted by the study authors: The quantity of clinical and demographic metadata differed by source and by participant and was supplied without curation.

Collaborating institutions collected whole blood in K2EDTA tubes following their own protocols. For TCRbeta analysis, collaborator samples were shipped as frozen whole blood, as isolated PBMCs, or as DNA extracted from either sample type. V loses 1 base of germline sequence and J loses 5 bases, and the interval between the two ends is 8 bases. Reading the germline V gene gives CDR1 SQVTM and CDR2 ANQGSEA. Including cysteine and phenylalanine, the CDR3 has 12 amino acids. Only the CDR3 DNA stays, 36 bases, in frame from base 1. TCRbeta CDR3 regions were amplified from genomic DNA using the immunoSEQ Assay, a bias-controlled multiplex PCR. In the original analysis: Nucleated cell counts per sample were estimated from amplification of reference gene primers within the assay. To quantify the absolute abundance of each unique TCRbeta CDR3 rearrangement, sequence reads were collapsed and filtered. For each sample, productive Simpson clonality was calculated as the square root of Simpson's diversity index across productive rearrangements. TCRdb took over this immuneACCESS table, retaining in-frame rearrangements with V and J assigned. Such tables are incomplete; in checked studies, under half of the missing clones stem from an unresolved V gene, and the remainder is unexplained. That table furnishes V, J and clone size, whereas the DNA furnished D and trimming. The sample contains around 180,000 clones, about 87% of them found a single time. The ten biggest clones cover around 25% of the sample.

A remark on this clone: The antigen this receptor binds is unknown. No base quality values were provided; no much bigger clone lies one nucleotide off.

The sequence was obtained from a man in his 60s with acute or convalescent COVID-19. Recombination connected TRBV29-1 to TRBJ2-5, with the D gene not clear enough to name. The sequenced sample was peripheral blood. The nucleotide sequence is given as TGCAGCGTTGAAGCCCAGGCTGAGACCCAGTACTTC. It encodes CSVEAQAETQYF.